Presented here are 13 T cell receptor beta chains from one specimen sequenced in a study of response to subunit inactivated influenza vaccine. Via MiXCR, TCRdb re-called the RT-PCR reads, giving one row per CDR3 protein. This sample has just under 550,000 distinct CDR3 sequences, with approximately 22% found just once. The sample was also reused in another study, on T cells expressing NK-cell markers. That paper states: Researchers built TCR beta cDNA using 5'RACE template switching with UMIs.

The source was CD4+ T cells sorted from PBMCs, collected 11 to 12 days after vaccination. The receptor set was obtained from a man aged 50 to 60 who received an inactivated influenza vaccine.

This rearrangement joins TRBV5-1 to TRBJ2-1; perhaps TRBD2 as D (6 bases). Trimming removed 6 bases at V and 4 bases at J, with 17 bases between. The CDR3 sequence is 15 residues long. CDR1 is SGHRS, CDR2 YFSETQ, per germline. The CDR3 reads CASTLEGREYNEQFF. The CDR3 nucleotides are TGCGCCAGCACCCTGGAGGGGCGGGAATACAATGAGCAGTTCTTC.

This clonotype was counted only a few times. This chain links TRBV4-2 with TRBJ1-3; 8 bases line up with TRBD1. V dropped 1 base and J dropped 4; count of bases not matched to a gene: 0. Germline V lookup: CDR1 LGHNA, CDR2 YNFKEQ. CDR3 length equals 14 residues. The CDR3 loop is CASSQGTGGNTIYF. For the CDR3, the DNA is TGTGCCAGCAGCCAAGGGACAGGGGGAAACACCATATATTTT.

The chain links TRBV27 to TRBJ2-1, with 9 bases lining up with TRBD2. CDR3 length: 17 amino acids. V shed 0 bases and J 1 base; nucleotides not matched to a gene: 4. The germline V gene has CDR1 MNHEY and CDR2 SMNVEV (reference sequence). This CDR3 reads CASSLSYSGGSYNEQFF. As DNA, the CDR3 is TGTGCCAGCAGTTTATCCTACAGCGGGGGGTCCTACAATGAGCAGTTCTTC.

This clonotype was counted a few times. The chain combines TRBV14 with TRBJ1-2; 7 bases line up with TRBD1. Germline V gene lookup returns CDR1 SGHDN and CDR2 FVKESK. The V gene end was trimmed by 5 bases and the J gene end by 3 bases; junction bases not matched to a gene: 9. The CDR3 sequence is 15 residues long. The CDR3 nucleotides are TGTGCCAGCAGCAGTTTCGGACAGGCGGACTATGGCTACACCTTC. Translation gives CASSSFGQADYGYTF.

CDR3 nucleotides: TGCGCCAGCAGATATACAGGGACCCAAGAGACCCAGTACTTC. Protein product: CASRYTGTQETQYF. The chain is built from TRBV5-1 and TRBJ2-5, with a weak D call TRBD1 (6 bases). V was cut by 5 bases and J by 1 base, with 12 bases left in between. Germline-derived CDR1 and CDR2 are SGHRS and YFSETQ. This CDR3 contains 14 residues.

This clonotype was detected a few times. V is TRBV7-9 and J is TRBJ2-5, with TRBD2 matching 10 bases. V was clipped by 5 bases and J by 1 base; unmatched bases: 10. Germline-derived CDR1 and CDR2 are SEHNR and FQNEAQ (reference sequence). The CDR3 extends over 17 amino acids. CDR3 in DNA: TGTGCCAGCAGCCAGTTGGGTAGCGGGAGGATCCAAGAGACCCAGTACTTC. Protein product: CASSQLGSGRIQETQYF.

The genes are TRBV2 and TRBJ2-3; a possible D gene is TRBD2 (5 bases). The germline gives CDR1 SNHLY, CDR2 FYNNEI. The CDR3 is 15 amino acids. V lost 6 bases and J lost 0, with 13 bases in between. CDR3 residues: CASRSRTLSTDTQYF. For the CDR3, the DNA is TGTGCCAGCAGATCCCGGACTCTTAGCACAGATACGCAGTATTTT.

The chain couples TRBV20-1 to TRBJ1-5, with TRBD1 identical over 8 bases. V lost 6 bases and J lost 0; bases outside the gene matches: 4. CDR1 and CDR2 (germline): DFQATT, SNEGSKA (reference sequence). CDR3 length equals 14 residues. The CDR3 reads CSAGTGYSNQPQHF. For the CDR3, the DNA is TGCAGTGCCGGGACAGGTTATAGCAATCAGCCCCAGCATTTT.

This clonotype was recorded many times. The genes are TRBV7-9 and TRBJ2-5; 9 bases agree with TRBD1. The germline CDR1 and CDR2 sequences are SEHNR and FQNEAQ (reference sequence). This CDR3 spans 16 amino acids. The ends lost 3 bases at V and 5 bases at J; junction bases unmatched: 10. This CDR3 is CASSFGQGLNRETQYF. For the CDR3, the DNA is TGTGCCAGCAGCTTCGGACAGGGGTTGAATCGGGAGACCCAGTACTTC.

V and J are TRBV7-9 and TRBJ2-7; no reliable D call. This CDR3 comprises 14 residues. The germline gives CDR1 SEHNR, CDR2 FQNEAQ (reference sequence). Deletions cut 4 bases from V and 3 bases from J, with 13 bases between. The CDR3 here is CASSSSRTNYEQYF. The CDR3 DNA sequence: TGTGCCAGCAGCTCGTCTAGGACCAACTACGAGCAGTACTTC.

The chain combines TRBV5-1 with TRBJ2-1, with TRBD2 matching 10 bases. Germline CDR1 SGHRS, CDR2 YFSETQ. After removal of 5 bases from V and 6 bases from J, the junction contained 5 bases not matched to a gene. The CDR3 runs 14 residues. The DNA of the CDR3 is TGCGCCAGCAGACGGACTAGCGGCATCAATGAGCAGTTCTTC. This gives the protein CASRRTSGINEQFF.

This clonotype was recorded a few times. The rearrangement uses TRBV20-1 and TRBJ2-7; the match to TRBD2 covers 7 bases. Per the germline V gene, CDR1 is DFQATT and CDR2 is SNEGSKA (reference sequence). This CDR3 comprises 13 residues. J lost 3 bases, V lost 1 base, and 3 bases had no gene match. CDR3 coding DNA: TGCAGTGCTAGAGTTATAGCGGGCTACGAGCAGTACTTC. Its translation: CSARVIAGYEQYF.

The CDR3 region is CASSSIVGGYNEQFF. In DNA form, the CDR3 reads TGCGCCAGCAGCTCCATAGTCGGGGGCTACAATGAGCAGTTCTTC. The rearrangement uses TRBV5-1 and TRBJ2-1, with D perhaps matching TRBD2 (6 bases). Trimming pared 3 bases from V and 3 bases from J, leaving 13 bases between. The CDR3 length is 15 residues. Germline lookup yields CDR1 SGHRS and CDR2 YFSETQ.